This TCR beta chain comes out of a study of T cells in Graves' hyperthyroidism and ophthalmopathy (dated by TCRdb to between 2018 and 2021). For the study in its entirety: Peripheral blood samples were taken at initial diagnosis, before any treatment was given. In about 6 Graves' hyperthyroidism patients, the study also compared T-cell repertoires from thyroid tissue with T-cell repertoires from blood. Once sampling was done, hyperthyroidism patients were given methimazole at a starting dose of 30 mg daily, whereas ophthalmopathy patients were given high-dose intravenous methylprednisolone. Prospective prediction of ophthalmopathy was tested in an independent validation cohort consisting of 18 hyperthyroidism patients and approximately 16 patients who later progressed to ophthalmopathy. The paper describes TCR Vbeta CDR3 sequencing of 140 or so peripheral blood samples, made up of approximately 40 ophthalmopathy patients, around 73 hyperthyroidism patients and 17 progressor patients. TCR V-J signatures able to tell the groups apart were searched for in a discovery cohort of more than 90 patients, of whom around 42 had Graves' ophthalmopathy and around 58 had stable Graves' hyperthyroidism. The 90 to 100 discovery patients were randomly split 7:3 into training and test sets.

V has 8 bases trimmed and J has 0 bases trimmed; junction bases matching no gene number 12. Sequences MNHEY (CDR1) and SMNVEV (CDR2) are obtained from the germline V gene (reference sequence). The CDR3 holds 17 amino acids from the cysteine to the phenylalanine. The DNA shown is the 51-base CDR3, in frame from base 1. The TCR beta CDR3 regions were amplified from RNA transcripts. For the first round of RT-PCR on the TCR CDR3, the HTBI primer set was used together with the Qiagen OneStep RT-PCR kit. Libraries were constructed in a second round of multiplex PCR, after which size selection and purification were performed. The libraries were sequenced on an Illumina HiSeq2000 using paired-end 100 bp reads. The paper's data handling went like this. SOAPnuke was used to process the raw data, removing reads that contained adapters or uncalled bases, had a mean Phred below 15, or lacked an exact match to the constant primer or identifier. High-quality paired reads were merged using COPE v1.2.5, and each unique nucleotide sequence was defined as a clonotype. Clonotypes were aligned to IMGT TRBV, TRBD and TRBJ reference segments using MiTCR v1.1. Analysis was restricted to V-J combinations with a frequency above 0.0001, which covered 98% to 99.2% of repertoires. The TCS score was defined as F50 (clonal expansion) divided by E x V (chaos), with BLOSUM62-based TCRdist calculated between CDR3 peptides within each V-J. Welch's t-statistics and random forest reduced around 520 V-J features to fewer than 15, which were used in a naive Bayes classifier (R e1071). TCRdb reran the public reads through fastp at Q25 and MiXCR, keeping productive beta chains. Entries that share a CDR3 protein sequence are merged under the most common genes and DNA. TCRdb's processing, not the study's, gives the V and J calls here. The sample includes under 500,000 distinct CDR3 sequences, with about 14% observed a single time. Of the sample, approximately 27% is held by the ten largest clones.

As to this clonotype: Its recognized antigen is unknown. A read error may be the cause here, since a much bigger clone is one base away.

Findings and caveats that apply to the study as a whole: A model built on a 13 V-J signature distinguished ophthalmopathy from stable hyperthyroidism, reaching roughly 88% sensitivity and 81.08% specificity in cross-validation and 80%/75% in testing. Blood samples also contained most of the expanded thyroid clonotypes (frequency above 0.001), which suggests that blood repertoires may reflect thyroid immune responses. In validation, the model predicted progression to ophthalmopathy with 60% to 71% sensitivity and less than 80% specificity, a median of 6.5 months before onset. Sample size was not statistically predetermined, and blinding of investigators to group allocation was not performed.

Moderately to severely active disease, a Clinical Activity Score of at least 3, a NOSPECS grade of at least 4, and a duration under 3 months were present in ophthalmopathy patients. Any patient with an uncontrolled infection, another autoimmune disease, pregnancy or lactation was excluded. Diagnoses were based on clinical symptoms, serum thyroxine and TRAb, thyroid ultrasound and orbital computed tomography. Ficoll-Paque density gradient centrifugation was used to isolate PBMCs from about 10 ml of fresh peripheral blood. Trizol reagent was used to extract total RNA, and RNA quality was then checked on an Agilent 2100 Bioanalyzer.

Material for sequencing was blood. Recombination joined TRBV27 with TRBJ1-1; the junction holds 10 bases that match TRBD1. The receptor's source is a man aged 45-65 years with Graves' ophthalmopathy. At the DNA level, the sequence is TGTGCCAGCGGTACGACAGGGGGCGTCGGCATGAACACTGAAGCTTTCTTT. Translation gives CASGTTGGVGMNTEAFF.